The text below deals with one T cell receptor beta chain. The antigen is undetermined. The sample is drawn from a study of T cells expressing NK-cell markers. Study conclusions and caveats: Of CD8+ T cells, about 1.0-7.5% belonged to dominant NKG2C+ clonotypes in several donors. Several of the donors also had these clonotypes leading their CD3+CD56-NKG2C+ fraction.

CDR1 and CDR2 (germline): KGHSH, LQKENI. The CDR3 consists of 16 residues. TCRdb re-analyzed the 5' RACE reads; it lists each CDR3 protein once, without DNA. Its clone listing holds 440,000 or so distinct CDR3 sequences. This rearrangement joins TRBV18 to TRBJ2-1; with no DNA, the TCRdb D assignment of TRBD2 cannot be verified. Sequenced material: blood T cells: a sorted CD56 or NKG2C T cell subset, CD4+ or CD8+ T cells, or bulk PBMC T cells (not recorded which). This TCR was sampled from a woman aged 18 to 75 in good health. CDR3 in amino acids: CASSPPTSGRNNEQFF.